This TCR beta chain comes out of a study of blood T cell repertoires in COVID-19. Study summary: From T cells, B-cell-depleted T cells, or PBMCs came the material, which was cDNA or gDNA.

Trimming removed 4 bases from V and 4 bases from J; junction bases left unmatched: 7. CDR1 SGHDT and CDR2 YYEEEE come from the germline V gene. The CDR3 loop spans 15 amino acids. Methods used by the authors: By means of reference gene primer amplification, nucleated cell counts were estimated. Libraries were prepared by immunoSEQ multiplex PCR; TCRdb keeps only in-frame clonotypes and omits some of them. That table is the source of V, J and clone size, and D and trimming were worked out from the DNA. This table has some 130,000 clones, 81% appearing once. The source material was peripheral blood. This sequence originates from an older woman with active or convalescent COVID-19. The genes are TRBV5-6 and TRBJ2-1; 8 nucleotides align to TRBD2. The CDR3 DNA is TGTGCCAGCAGCCGCCTAGCGGGCCGTTACAATGAGCAGTTCTTC. Amino acids: CASSRLAGRYNEQFF.